Listed here is a single T cell receptor (beta chain). Its antigen is unknown. The sample belongs to a study of response to subunit inactivated influenza vaccine. General observations from the study: Every seasonal influenza vaccination brings in few new T cells, the authors suggested.

MiXCR, applied by TCRdb to the RT-PCR reads, yields one record per CDR3 protein. In the table there are about 780,000 distinct CDR3 sequences, about a fifth of which are singletons. The junction had 9 bases not matched to a gene; V was cut back by 5 bases and J by 5 bases. The CDR3 runs 15 residues. Sample: PBMCs from blood, taken about 5 days after vaccination. The sequence came from a man in his forties or fifties who received an inactivated influenza vaccine. The chain uses TRBV12-3 or TRBV12-4 and TRBJ2-5; 9 bases agree with TRBD2. The CDR3 nucleotides read TGTGCCAGCAGTCCGCGGGTTAGCGGGGGTGAGACCCAGTACTTC. Translation: CASSPRVSGGETQYF.